The clone carrying this T cell receptor (beta chain) appeared many times. Its antigen is as yet unknown. The sample belongs to a study of T-cell reconstitution after alpha-beta-depleted transplantation in children. The CDR3 runs 18 residues. Per the germline V gene, CDR1 is SGHNT and CDR2 is YENEEA. V was clipped by 5 bases and J by 0 bases; unmatched bases: 10. Notes on the study in general: From newly produced T cells came most of the T-cell counts and diversity one year after transplant. Roughly two months post-transplant, alpha-beta T cells reportedly originated from several hundred graft clones that had expanded. Several patients had high TCRbeta diversity at day 60; it came from surviving recipient T cells and thymic progenitors.

Unique molecular identifiers were incorporated during preparation of the TCRbeta library. TCRdb used MiXCR to reprocess the PCR reads, holding one entry per CDR3 protein. The table records around 240,000 distinct CDR3 sequences, less than 9% of them present only once. This specimen consisted of PBMCs, mostly from graft donor cells, obtained 180 days after TCRalphabeta/CD19-depleted stem cell transplant. V usage is TRBV11-3 and J usage is TRBJ2-3, with TRBD2 matching 11 bases. The receptor comes from a male patient under 18 who had a stem cell transplant for acute lymphoblastic leukemia, so the T cells may come from the graft donor. CDR3 amino acids: CASSHGLAGWPSTDTQYF. DNA of the CDR3: TGTGCCAGCAGCCACGGACTAGCGGGCTGGCCTAGCACAGATACGCAGTATTTT.